This TCR beta chain was sequenced in a study of blood T cell repertoires in COVID-19. The wider study: Samples of COVID-19 (acute and convalescent) were obtained from the United States, Italy and Spain.

In the authors' methods: Nucleated cell number was recorded as an estimate derived from reference gene primer amplification. The method was immunoSEQ multiplex PCR; TCRdb's version includes in-frame clones alone and lacks a portion of them. D and trimming come from the DNA, and the V and J calls and clone size come from that table. The table has roughly 60,000 clones, over 75% seen once. V was clipped by 3 bases and J by 4 bases; unmatched bases: 3. Germline CDR1 GTSNPN, CDR2 SVGIG (reference sequence). The CDR3 covers 13 residues. The sequencing sample was made of peripheral blood. The sequence was obtained from an elderly man with acute or convalescent COVID-19. This chain links TRBV30 with TRBJ1-5; 7 bases line up with TRBD1. This CDR3 reads CAWSRGVNQPQHF. In DNA, the CDR3 is TGTGCCTGGAGCAGGGGGGTGAATCAGCCCCAGCATTTT.